These 9 T cell receptor beta chains share one sample of origin, sequenced in a study of blood T cell repertoires in COVID-19 (dated by TCRdb to the early 2020s). The library relied on the immunoSEQ multiplex PCR assay. TCRdb carries this immuneACCESS record with in-frame sequences only. Its versions omit some clonotypes, under half of them owing to an unresolved V gene in the studies checked, with the rest unexplained. The sample contains tens of thousands of clones, 70% to 90% of them found a single time. 5% to 5.5% of the sample goes to the ten largest clones. The sample comprised peripheral blood. These receptors all come from a man aged 70 or older with acute or convalescent COVID-19.

V usage is TRBV11-3 and J usage is TRBJ2-1; 14 bases are shared with TRBD2. This CDR3 comprises 17 residues. The V gene end was trimmed by 5 bases and the J gene end by 7 bases; junction bases not matched to a gene: 10. Germline V lookup: CDR1 SGHNT, CDR2 YENEEA. The CDR3: CASSLRLAGGHLNEQFF. CDR3 coding DNA: TGTGCCAGCAGCCTTAGACTAGCGGGGGGGCATCTGAATGAGCAGTTCTTC.

The chain employs TRBV5-1 and TRBJ2-5; 7 bases match TRBD1. The CDR3 has 13 residues. Trimming cost V 4 bases and J 3 bases; bases outside gene matches: 3. Germline CDR1 is SGHRS and CDR2 is YFSETQ. This CDR3 reads CASSLTGKETQYF. In nucleotides, the CDR3 is TGCGCCAGCAGCCTGACAGGGAAAGAGACCCAGTACTTC.

The V gene is TRBV7-9, the J gene TRBJ2-7; D is unclear. Germline loops: CDR1 SEHNR, CDR2 FQNEAQ (reference sequence). Trimming removed 2 bases at V and 5 bases at J, with 10 bases between. The CDR3 spans 13 residues. For the CDR3, the DNA is TGTGCCAGCAGCTTATCGGGTTACCACGAGCAGTACTTC. Translation: CASSLSGYHEQYF.

The V gene is TRBV19, the J gene TRBJ2-2, with D hard to call. V was pared by 3 bases and J by 7 bases, with 15 bases between. Per germline, CDR1 LNHDA and CDR2 SQIVND (reference sequence). CDR3 length: 15 residues. For the CDR3, the DNA is TGTGCCAGTAGTATCGGATTCGACTCGGGCGGGGAGCTGTTTTTT. Translation: CASSIGFDSGGELFF.

The chain employs TRBV20-1 and TRBJ2-1; D gene unclear. CDR3 length: 11 amino acids. Germline V gives CDR1 DFQATT, CDR2 SNEGSKA (reference sequence). Trimming removed 0 bases from V and 12 bases from J, with 9 bases in between. The CDR3 sequence is CSARDYARQFF. DNA of the CDR3: TGCAGTGCTAGAGACTATGCTAGGCAGTTCTTC.

The chain is built from TRBV6-2 or TRBV6-3 and TRBJ2-5, with 9 nucleotides matching TRBD2. From germline, CDR1 is MNHEY and CDR2 SVGEGT. V was pared by 4 bases and J by 5 bases, with 14 bases of the junction left unmatched. CDR3 length: 17 residues. CDR3 nucleotides: TGTGCCAGCAGTTCCAACCTTGGCGGGGGGGCCGTCGAGACCCAGTACTTC. Translated, it gives CASSSNLGGGAVETQYF.

The CDR3, as DNA: TGTGCCAGCAGGCGTACTAGCGGGGGATCAGATACGCAGTATTTT. Amino acid sequence: CASRRTSGGSDTQYF. The chain has TRBV7-9 and TRBJ2-3; 11 positions agree with TRBD2. V trimming: 6 bases; J trimming: 4 bases; junction bases outside the gene matches: 6. The CDR3 runs to 15 residues. From germline, CDR1 is SEHNR and CDR2 FQNEAQ (reference sequence).

The chain recombines TRBV5-6 with TRBJ1-2, with D uncertain. Germline-derived CDR1 and CDR2 are SGHDT and YYEEEE. This CDR3 has 16 residues. V was clipped by 0 bases and J by 0 bases, with 12 bases between them. CDR3 loop: CASSLGAGRSNYGYTF. Here the CDR3 DNA reads TGTGCCAGCAGCTTGGGGGCGGGAAGGTCTAACTATGGCTACACCTTC. The whole variable domain, remainder taken from reference TRBV5-6 and TRBJ1-2, is DAGVTQSPTHLIKTRGQQVTLRCSPKSGHDTVSWYQQALGQGPQFIFQYYEEEERQRGNFPDRFSGHQFPNYSSELNVNALLLGDSALYLCASSLGAGRSNYGYTFGSGTRLTVV.

The genes are TRBV21-1 and TRBJ1-5; the table gives TRBD1 as D, unverified against the DNA. TRBV21-1 is a pseudogene. There are 16 residues in the CDR3. The CDR3 region is CASSNSPSRANQPQHF. The CDR3 DNA reads as TGTGCCAGCAGCAACTCCCCCTCCAGGGCAAATCAGCCCCAGCATTTT.